This T cell receptor beta chain was profiled in a study of blood T cells in healthy people across ages. This clonotype has more than one count but fewer than ten. Between the trimmed V and J ends, which lost 3 bases and 1 base, there was a span of 12 bases. CDR3 length equals 16 residues. The germline V gene has CDR1 KGHDR and CDR2 SFDVKD. Sample-barcoded 5' priming and a J-beta primer mix drove a second PCR of roughly 7 to 11 cycles. TCRdb re-called the 5' RACE reads with MiXCR, one entry per CDR3 protein. This sample has fewer than 2 million distinct CDR3 sequences, with around 40% found just once. The sequenced material came from blood. This TCR came from a human donor in good health. This rearrangement joins TRBV24-1 to TRBJ2-1; no clear D. CDR3 coding DNA: TGTGCCACCAGTGATCCAACGGCATTATCCTACAATGAGCAGTTCTTC. Translation gives CATSDPTALSYNEQFF.